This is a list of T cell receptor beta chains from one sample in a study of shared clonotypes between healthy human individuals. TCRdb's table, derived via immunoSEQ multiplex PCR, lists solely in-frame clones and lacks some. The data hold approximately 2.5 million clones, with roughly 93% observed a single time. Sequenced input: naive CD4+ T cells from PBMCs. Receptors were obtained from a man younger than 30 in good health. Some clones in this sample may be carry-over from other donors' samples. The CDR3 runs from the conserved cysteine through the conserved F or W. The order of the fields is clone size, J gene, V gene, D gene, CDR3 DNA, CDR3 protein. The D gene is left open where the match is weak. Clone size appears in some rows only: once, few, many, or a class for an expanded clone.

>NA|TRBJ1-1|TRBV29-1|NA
TGCAGCGTTGTCGGCCAAGTGGTAGAAGCTTTCTTT
CSVVGQVVEAFF
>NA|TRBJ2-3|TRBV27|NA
TGTGCCAGCAGTTTATGGCCCCATAAGGTCGGTAGCGGCACAGATACGCAGTATTTT
CASSLWPHKVGSGTDTQYF
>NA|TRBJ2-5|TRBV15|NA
TGTGCCACCAGCAGAGGAGGTCTCGGCCCCCCCGCCATGGAGACCCAGTACTTC
CATSRGGLGPPAMETQYF
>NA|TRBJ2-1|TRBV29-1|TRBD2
TGCAGCGTTCAAGGACTAGCGGGAGACAATGAGCAGTTCTTC
CSVQGLAGDNEQFF
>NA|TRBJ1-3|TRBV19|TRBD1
TGTGCCAGTATGGGGACAGGTTCCGGAAACACCATATATTTT
CASMGTGSGNTIYF
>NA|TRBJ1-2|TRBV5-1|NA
TGCGCCAGCAGCTTTGCAGGGGCTAACTATGGCTACACCTTC
CASSFAGANYGYTF
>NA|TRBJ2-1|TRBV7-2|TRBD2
TGTGCCAGCGGACTCCGCTGGCTAGCGGGAGGAACGGGTGAGCAGTTCTTC
CASGLRWLAGGTGEQFF
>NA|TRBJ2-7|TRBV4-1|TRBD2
TGCGCCAGCAGCCAAACCCCTAGCGGGAGCGACGAGCAGTACTTC
CASSQTPSGSDEQYF
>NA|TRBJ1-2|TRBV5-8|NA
TGTGCCAGCAGCTTTTGGGACGGCCCTATTGGCTACACCTTC
CASSFWDGPIGYTF
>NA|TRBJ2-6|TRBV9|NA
TGTGCCAGCAGCGTAGAGGGGGACTCTGGGGCCAACGTCCTGACTTTC
CASSVEGDSGANVLTF
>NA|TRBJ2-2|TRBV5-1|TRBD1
TGCGCCAGCAGCTTGGGGACAGGGGGCGCTAGCGGGGAGCTGTTTTTT
CASSLGTGGASGELFF
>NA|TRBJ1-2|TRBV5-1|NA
TGCGCCAGCAGCCCGGCCGGGGGCAGAATGGGGCTGAGTGGCTACACCTTC
CASSPAGGRMGLSGYTF
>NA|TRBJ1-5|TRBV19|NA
TGTGCCAGTAGTATGAATTGGGGACAGCCCCAGCATTTT
CASSMNWGQPQHF
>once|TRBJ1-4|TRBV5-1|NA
TGCGCCAGCAGCTTGAACGGGGTGGATGAAAAACTGTTTTTT
CASSLNGVDEKLFF
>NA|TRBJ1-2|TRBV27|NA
TGTGCCAGCAGTTTACTGAGCACTGGGGACTATGGCTACACCTTC
CASSLLSTGDYGYTF